The TCR beta chain under discussion was sequenced for a study of graft-versus-host responses after intestinal transplantation. The overall study: Each recipient received a multivisceral, liver-intestinal, or isolated intestinal graft. General study findings and limits: Clonal ratios of graft-versus-host to host-versus-graft in allografts were high for patients exhibiting graft-donor T cell macrochimerism. Recipient marrow contained GvH clones, some of which appeared first in ileum or blood.

Germline lookup yields CDR1 MNHNS and CDR2 SASEGT. There are 14 residues in the CDR3. The V end lost 4 bases, the J end lost 4 bases, and 13 bases lay between the germline ends. The table came from immunoSEQ multiplex PCR; TCRdb's copy has only in-frame clones and leaves some out. The data contain about 47,000 clones, about 93% of them singletons. A note on this clone: Its antigen is currently unknown.

The sequenced sample was PBMCs, obtained more than 750 days after a first intestinal transplant, on the day of a second. This sequence originates from a human patient who received an intestinal transplant, so some T cells may come from the graft donor. The chain joins TRBV6-1 to TRBJ1-2; D is perhaps TRBD1 (5 bases). The CDR3 DNA sequence: TGTGCCAGCAGTGGCACAGGCCGTCTCTATGGCTACACCTTC. It encodes CASSGTGRLYGYTF.